The clone carrying this T cell receptor beta chain has only one observation. The antigen remains unidentified. The sample is drawn from a study of cytomegalovirus exposure and HLA in healthy donors. Study-wide results and caveats: TRBV6-2, TRBV6-3 and other indistinguishable V segments were excluded. The authors listed some 160 TCR beta chains as cytomegalovirus-associated.

Trimming pared 5 bases from V and 5 bases from J, leaving 9 bases between. CDR1 is DFQATT and CDR2 is SNEGSKA in the germline V gene (reference sequence). The CDR3 sequence is 11 residues long. The PCR contained 60 Vbeta and 13 Jbeta primers. Methods used by the authors: In a later analysis, some 11 million of about 80 million unique beta chains occurred in at least two donors. The protocol was immunoSEQ multiplex PCR, while the TCRdb copy is restricted to in-frame clones and leaves out a portion. V and J calls and clone size are given by that table; D and trimming were obtained from the DNA. The sample contains fewer than 250,000 clones, 65% to 85% of which appear only once.

Sequencing input: PBMCs. V is TRBV20-1 and J is TRBJ2-5; D gene unclear. The sequence came from a woman younger than 30 in good health and CMV-seronegative. Here the CDR3 reads CSAPLPETQYF. As DNA, the CDR3 is TGCAGTGCTCCACTACCGGAGACCCAGTACTTC.